Ten or more counts support the clone carrying this T cell receptor beta chain. Its antigen is not identified. The CDR3 sequence is 14 residues long. V lost 3 bases to trimming and J lost 4 bases, with 11 bases between them. The investigators amplified TCR beta CDR3 regions from RNA transcripts. Carried out on the TCR CDR3, a first-round RT-PCR used the HTBI primer set. MiXCR was run by TCRdb on the multiplex PCR reads, yielding one entry per CDR3 protein. Seen here are about 290,000 distinct CDR3 sequences, 13% observed once, and the top ten hold approximately 7.8%. This entry is derived from a study of T cells in Graves' hyperthyroidism and ophthalmopathy. Study-wide results and limits: Blood also carried most thyroid clonotypes expanded above 0.001.

Patients were excluded because of uncontrolled infection, other autoimmune disease, pregnancy or lactation. Used for diagnoses were clinical symptoms, serum thyroxine and TRAb, thyroid ultrasound and orbital computed tomography. The V and J genes are TRBV12-3 or TRBV12-4 and TRBJ2-3; D is unclear. This TCR came from a woman aged 25 to 39 with Graves' hyperthyroidism that later progressed to Graves' ophthalmopathy. Sequenced sample: blood. This CDR3 is CASSLNSISDTQYF. The CDR3, as DNA: TGTGCCAGCAGTTTGAACAGTATCTCAGATACGCAGTATTTT.